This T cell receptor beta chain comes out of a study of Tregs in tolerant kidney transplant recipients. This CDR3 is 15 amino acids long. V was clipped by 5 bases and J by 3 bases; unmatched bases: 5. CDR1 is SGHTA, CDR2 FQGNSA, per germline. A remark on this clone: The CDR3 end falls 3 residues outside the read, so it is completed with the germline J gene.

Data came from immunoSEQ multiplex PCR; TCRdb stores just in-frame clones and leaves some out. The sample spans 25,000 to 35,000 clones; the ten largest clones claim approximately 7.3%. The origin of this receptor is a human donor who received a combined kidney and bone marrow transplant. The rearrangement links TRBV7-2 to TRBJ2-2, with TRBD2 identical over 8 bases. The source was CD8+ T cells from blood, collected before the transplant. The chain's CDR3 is CASSPSGGDTGELFF. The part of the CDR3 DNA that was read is TGTGCCAGCAGCCCGAGCGGGGGCGACACCGGGGAG.